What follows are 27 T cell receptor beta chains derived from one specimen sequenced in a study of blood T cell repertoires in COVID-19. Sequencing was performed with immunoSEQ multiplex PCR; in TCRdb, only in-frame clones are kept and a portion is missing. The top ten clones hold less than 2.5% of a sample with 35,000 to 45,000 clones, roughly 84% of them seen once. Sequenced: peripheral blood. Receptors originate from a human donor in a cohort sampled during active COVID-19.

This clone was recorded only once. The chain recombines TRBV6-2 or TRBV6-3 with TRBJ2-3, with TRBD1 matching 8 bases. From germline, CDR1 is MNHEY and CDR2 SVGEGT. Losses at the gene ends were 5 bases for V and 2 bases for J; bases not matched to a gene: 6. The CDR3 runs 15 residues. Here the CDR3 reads CASSTGQGVTDTQYF. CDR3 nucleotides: TGTGCCAGCAGTACCGGACAGGGAGTCACAGATACGCAGTATTTT.

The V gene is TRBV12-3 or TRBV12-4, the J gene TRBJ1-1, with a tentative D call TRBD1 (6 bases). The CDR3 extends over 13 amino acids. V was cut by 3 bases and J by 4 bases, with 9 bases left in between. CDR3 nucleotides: TGTGCCAGCAGTTTCCAAGGGGGCACTGAAGCTTTCTTT. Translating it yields CASSFQGGTEAFF.

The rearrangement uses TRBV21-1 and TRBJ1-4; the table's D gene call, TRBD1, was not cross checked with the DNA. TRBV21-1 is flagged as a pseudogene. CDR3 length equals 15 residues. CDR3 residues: CASKGGRADNEKLFF. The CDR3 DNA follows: TGTGCCAGCAAAGGTGGCAGGGCAGACAATGAAAAACTGTTTTTT.

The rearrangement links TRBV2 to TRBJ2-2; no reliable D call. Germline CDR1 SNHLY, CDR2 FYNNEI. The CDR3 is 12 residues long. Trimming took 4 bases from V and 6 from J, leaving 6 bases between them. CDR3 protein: CASSGLAGELFF. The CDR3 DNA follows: TGTGCCAGCAGTGGACTCGCCGGGGAGCTGTTTTTT.

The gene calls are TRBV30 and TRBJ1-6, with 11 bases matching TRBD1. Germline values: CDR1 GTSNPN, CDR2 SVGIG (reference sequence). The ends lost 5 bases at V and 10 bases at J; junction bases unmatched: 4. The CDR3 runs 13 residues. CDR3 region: CAWAGQGDSPLHF. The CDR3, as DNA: TGTGCCTGGGCGGGACAGGGGGACTCACCCCTCCACTTT. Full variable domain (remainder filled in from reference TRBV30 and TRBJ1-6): SQTIHQWPATLVQPVGSPLSLECTVEGTSNPNLYWYRQAAGRGLQLLFYSVGIGQISSEVPQNLSASRPQDRQFILSSKKLLLSDSGFYLCAWAGQGDSPLHFGNGTRLTVT.

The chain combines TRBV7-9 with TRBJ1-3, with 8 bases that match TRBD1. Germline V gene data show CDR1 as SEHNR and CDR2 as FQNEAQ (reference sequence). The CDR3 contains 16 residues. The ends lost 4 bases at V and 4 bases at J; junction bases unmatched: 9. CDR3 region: CASSSHTGGWGNTIYF. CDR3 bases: TGTGCCAGCAGCTCCCATACAGGGGGTTGGGGAAACACCATATATTTT.

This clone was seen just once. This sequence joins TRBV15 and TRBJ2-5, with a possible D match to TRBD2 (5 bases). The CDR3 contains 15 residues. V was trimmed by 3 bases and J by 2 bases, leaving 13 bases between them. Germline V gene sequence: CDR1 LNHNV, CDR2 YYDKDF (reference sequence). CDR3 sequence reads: CATSSHVPGQETQYF. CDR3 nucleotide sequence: TGTGCCACCAGCAGTCACGTGCCGGGGCAAGAGACCCAGTACTTC.

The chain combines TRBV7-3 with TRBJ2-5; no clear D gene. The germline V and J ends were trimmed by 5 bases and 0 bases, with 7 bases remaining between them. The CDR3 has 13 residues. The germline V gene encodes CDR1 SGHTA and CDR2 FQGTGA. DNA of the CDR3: TGTGCCAGCAGCCTGCGGAACCAAGAGACCCAGTACTTC. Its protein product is CASSLRNQETQYF.

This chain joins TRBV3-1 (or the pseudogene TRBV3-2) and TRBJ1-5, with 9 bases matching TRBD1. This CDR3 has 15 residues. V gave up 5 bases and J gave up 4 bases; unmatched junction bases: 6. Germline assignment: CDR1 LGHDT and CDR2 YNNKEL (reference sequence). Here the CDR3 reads CASSEGTGRNQPQHF. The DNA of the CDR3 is TGTGCCAGCAGCGAGGGGACAGGGAGGAATCAGCCCCAGCATTTT.

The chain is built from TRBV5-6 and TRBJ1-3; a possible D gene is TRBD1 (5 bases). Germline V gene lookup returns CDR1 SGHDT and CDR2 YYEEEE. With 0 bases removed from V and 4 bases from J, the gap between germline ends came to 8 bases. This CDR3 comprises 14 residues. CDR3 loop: CASSLGGGGNTIYF. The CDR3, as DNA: TGTGCCAGCAGCTTGGGGGGCGGCGGAAACACCATATATTTT. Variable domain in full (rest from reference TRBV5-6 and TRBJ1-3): DAGVTQSPTHLIKTRGQQVTLRCSPKSGHDTVSWYQQALGQGPQFIFQYYEEEERQRGNFPDRFSGHQFPNYSSELNVNALLLGDSALYLCASSLGGGGNTIYFGEGSWLTVV.

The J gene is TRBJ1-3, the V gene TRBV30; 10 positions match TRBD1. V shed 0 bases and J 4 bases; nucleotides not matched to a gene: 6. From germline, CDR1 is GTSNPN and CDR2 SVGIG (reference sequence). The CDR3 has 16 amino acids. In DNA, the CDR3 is TGTGCCTGGAGTGTAAGACAGGGGGCGCCCGGAAACACCATATATTTT. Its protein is CAWSVRQGAPGNTIYF.

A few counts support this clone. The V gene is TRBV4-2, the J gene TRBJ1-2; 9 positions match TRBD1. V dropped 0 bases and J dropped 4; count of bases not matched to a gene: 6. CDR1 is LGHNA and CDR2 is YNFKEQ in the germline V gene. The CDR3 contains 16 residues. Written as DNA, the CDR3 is TGTGCCAGCAGCCAAGAACAGGGGGCGCAGGGCTATGGCTACACCTTC. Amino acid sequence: CASSQEQGAQGYGYTF.

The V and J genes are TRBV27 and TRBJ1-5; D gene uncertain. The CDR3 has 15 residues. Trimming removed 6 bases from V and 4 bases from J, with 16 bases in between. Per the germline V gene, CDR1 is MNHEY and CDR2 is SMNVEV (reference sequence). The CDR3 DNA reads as TGTGCCAGCAGCCGCCGGGATGGAATTAATCAGCCCCAGCATTTT. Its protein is CASSRRDGINQPQHF.

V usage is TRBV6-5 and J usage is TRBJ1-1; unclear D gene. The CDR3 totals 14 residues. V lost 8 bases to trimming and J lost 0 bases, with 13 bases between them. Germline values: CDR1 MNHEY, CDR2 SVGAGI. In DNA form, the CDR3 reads TGTGCCAGCTGCCGAGGATTCATGAACACTGAAGCTTTCTTT. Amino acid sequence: CASCRGFMNTEAFF.

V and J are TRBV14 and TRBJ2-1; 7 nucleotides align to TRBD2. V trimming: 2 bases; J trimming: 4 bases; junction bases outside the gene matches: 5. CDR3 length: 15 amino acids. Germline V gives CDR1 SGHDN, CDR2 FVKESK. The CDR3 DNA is TGTGCCAGCAGCCAAATGGGGGGGGGATACAATGAGCAGTTCTTC. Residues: CASSQMGGGYNEQFF.

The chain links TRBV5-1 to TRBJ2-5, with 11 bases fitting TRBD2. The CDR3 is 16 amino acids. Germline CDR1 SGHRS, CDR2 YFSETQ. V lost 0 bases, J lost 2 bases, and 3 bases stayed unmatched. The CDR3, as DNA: TGCGCCAGCAGCTTGGGTAGCGGGGGGGCTCAAGAGACCCAGTACTTC. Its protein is CASSLGSGGAQETQYF.

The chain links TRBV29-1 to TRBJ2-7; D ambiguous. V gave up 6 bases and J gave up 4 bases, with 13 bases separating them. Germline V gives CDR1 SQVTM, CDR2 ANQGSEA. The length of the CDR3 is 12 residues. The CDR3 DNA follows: TGCAGCGTACAATATACAAGTTACGAGCAGTACTTC. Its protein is CSVQYTSYEQYF.

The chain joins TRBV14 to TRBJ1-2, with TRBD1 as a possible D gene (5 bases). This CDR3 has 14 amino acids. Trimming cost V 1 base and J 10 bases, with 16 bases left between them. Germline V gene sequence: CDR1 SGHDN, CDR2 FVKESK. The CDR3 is CASSQVDQGLPYTF. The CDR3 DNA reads TGTGCCAGCAGCCAAGTTGATCAGGGCCTGCCCTACACCTTC.

The chain's CDR3 is CASSRRPDSYTGELFF. The CDR3 nucleotides read TGTGCCAGCAGTCGACGCCCGGACAGTTACACCGGGGAGCTGTTTTTT. V and J are TRBV6-6 and TRBJ2-2, with D tentatively TRBD1 (6 bases). This CDR3 contains 16 residues. The germline gives CDR1 MNHNY, CDR2 SVGAGI (reference sequence). Deletions cut 5 bases from V and 3 bases from J, with 16 bases between.

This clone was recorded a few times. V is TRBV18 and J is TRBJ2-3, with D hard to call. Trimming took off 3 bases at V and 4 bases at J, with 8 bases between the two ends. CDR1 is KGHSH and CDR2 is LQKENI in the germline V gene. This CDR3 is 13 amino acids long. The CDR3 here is CASSPLTADTQYF. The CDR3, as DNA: TGTGCCAGCTCACCGTTAACAGCAGATACGCAGTATTTT.

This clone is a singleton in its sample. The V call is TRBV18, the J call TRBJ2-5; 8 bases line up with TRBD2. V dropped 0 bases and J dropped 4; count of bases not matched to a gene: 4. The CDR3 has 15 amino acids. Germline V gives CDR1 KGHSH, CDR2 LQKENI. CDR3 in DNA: TGTGCCAGCTCACCACCGGTCCTAGCGGGAGAGACCCAGTACTTC. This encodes CASSPPVLAGETQYF.

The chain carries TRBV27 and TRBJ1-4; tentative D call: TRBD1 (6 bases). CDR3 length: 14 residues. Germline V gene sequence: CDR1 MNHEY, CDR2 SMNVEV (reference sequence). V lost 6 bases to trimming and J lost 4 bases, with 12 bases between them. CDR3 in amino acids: CASRRQAGNEKLFF. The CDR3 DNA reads TGTGCCAGCAGGCGACAGGCTGGTAATGAAAAACTGTTTTTT.

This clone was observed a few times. Here the CDR3 reads CATSESGTGLREPQHF. In DNA form, the CDR3 reads TGTGCCACCAGTGAAAGCGGGACAGGCCTTCGGGAGCCCCAGCATTTT. The chain combines TRBV24-1 with TRBJ1-5; 8 nucleotides align to TRBD1. The CDR3 totals 16 residues. J lost 8 bases, V lost 4 bases, and 12 bases had no gene match. Germline V gene lookup returns CDR1 KGHDR and CDR2 SFDVKD.

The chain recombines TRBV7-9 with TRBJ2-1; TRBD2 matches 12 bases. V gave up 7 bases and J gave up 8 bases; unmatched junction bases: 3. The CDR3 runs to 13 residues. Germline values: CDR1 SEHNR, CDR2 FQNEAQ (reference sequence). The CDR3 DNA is TGTGCCAGCACCCTAGCGGGGGGGCATGAGCAGTTCTTC. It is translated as CASTLAGGHEQFF.

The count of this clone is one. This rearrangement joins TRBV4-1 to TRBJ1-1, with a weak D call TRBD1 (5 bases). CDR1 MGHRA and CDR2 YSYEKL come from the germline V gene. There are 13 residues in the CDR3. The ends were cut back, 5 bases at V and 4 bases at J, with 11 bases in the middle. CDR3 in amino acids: CASSATGSTEAFF. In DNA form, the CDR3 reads TGCGCCAGCAGCGCAACAGGAAGCACTGAAGCTTTCTTT.

The CDR3 sequence is CASSPPSRAEQYF. The CDR3, as DNA: TGTGCCAGCTCACCACCGTCGAGGGCCGAGCAGTACTTC. V gene TRBV18 combines with J gene TRBJ2-7; perhaps TRBD2 as D (5 bases). The CDR3 is 13 residues long. The V gene lost 0 bases and the J gene lost 6 bases, with 9 bases spanning the gap. CDR1 is KGHSH and CDR2 is LQKENI in the germline V gene. Supplemented by reference TRBV18 and TRBJ2-7, the full variable domain reads NAGVMQNPRHLVRRRGQEARLRCSPMKGHSHVYWYRQLPEEGLKFMVYLQKENIIDESGMPKERFSAEFPKEGPSILRIQQVVRGDSAAYFCASSPPSRAEQYFGPGTRLTVT.

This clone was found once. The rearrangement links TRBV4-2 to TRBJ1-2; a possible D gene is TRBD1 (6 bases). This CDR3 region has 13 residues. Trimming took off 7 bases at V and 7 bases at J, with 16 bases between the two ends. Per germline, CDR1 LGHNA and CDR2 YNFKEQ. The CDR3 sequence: CASTHDRFAGYTF. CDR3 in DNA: TGTGCCAGCACCCACGACAGGTTCGCTGGCTACACCTTC.